Below, 5 T cell receptor beta chains from the same sample are listed, as sequenced in a study of Ad26.COV2.S vaccination and SARS-CoV-2 variants. Treatment denoted: some 19 received Ad26.COV2.S at low or high dose, single or two shots; about 5 received placebo; per-sample allocation not given. Collection of the samples took place on day 63 after the first injection of vaccine or placebo. Some clones are missing from TCRdb's copy, which holds only in-frame ones; the method was immunoSEQ multiplex PCR. The data show roughly 300,000 clones, with 88% seen just once and around 5.8% held by the top ten. This sample comprised peripheral blood, obtained in a trial of Ad26.COV2.S vaccine versus placebo. The receptors originated from a person aged 18 to 59 who received the Ad26.COV2.S COVID-19 vaccine or a placebo.

The table lists this clone with a count of one. The V gene is TRBV7-3, the J gene TRBJ2-5, with D tentatively TRBD1 (5 bases). Trimming cost V 5 bases and J 0 bases, with 13 bases left between them. Germline CDR1 and CDR2: SGHTA and FQGTGA. The CDR3 is 15 amino acids. Here the CDR3 DNA reads TGTGCCAGCAGCCCCGACAGCTGGTACCAAGAGACCCAGTACTTC. It codes for CASSPDSWYQETQYF. Together with reference TRBV7-3 and TRBJ2-5, the CDR3 gives the full variable domain: GAGVSQTPSNKVTEKGKYVELRCDPISGHTALYWYRQSLGQGPEFLIYFQGTGAADDSGLPNDRFFAVRPEGSVSTLKIQRTERGDSAVYLCASSPDSWYQETQYFGPGTRLLVL.

The CDR3 nucleotides read TGTGCCAGCAGTGACAGGGGGCTCATTAGCACAGATACGCAGTATTTT. This codes for CASSDRGLISTDTQYF. This chain joins TRBV28 and TRBJ2-3; 10 bases map to TRBD1. Germline V lookup: CDR1 MDHEN, CDR2 SYDVKM. CDR3 length: 16 amino acids. Germline trimming cut 5 bases from V and 0 bases from J; bases unmatched to any gene: 5.

CDR3 coding DNA: TGTGCCAGCAGCGGACTAGCGGGGGGAACAGATACGCAGTATTTT. Its translation: CASSGLAGGTDTQYF. The V gene is TRBV7-3, the J gene TRBJ2-3; 14 bases agree with TRBD2. CDR1 is SGHTA, CDR2 FQGTGA, per germline. Trimming took 5 bases from V and 3 from J; bases not matched to a gene: 1. The CDR3 length is 15 residues.

The chain links TRBV4-1 to TRBJ1-5; the D is unclear. With 1 base removed from V and 7 bases from J, the gap between germline ends came to 11 bases. Looked up from germline, CDR1 is MGHRA and CDR2 is YSYEKL. The CDR3 sequence is 14 residues long. The CDR3 DNA follows: TGCGCCAGCAGCCAAGTTGCAGCCATCCAGCCCCAGCATTTT. Translating it yields CASSQVAAIQPQHF.

The chain couples TRBV5-4 to TRBJ2-7; possibly TRBD1 for D (6 bases). V was cut by 4 bases and J by 5 bases, with 19 bases left in between. The germline gives CDR1 SGHNT, CDR2 YYREEE (reference sequence). The CDR3 spans 15 residues. In nucleotides, the CDR3 is TGTGCCAGCAGCGGAAAACAGGGAGTGGCGGACGAGCAGTACTTC. Translating gives CASSGKQGVADEQYF.